Each of the 12 T cell receptor beta chains below was sequenced from the same sample in a study of regulatory T cells in long-lasting Graves disease. As for time point: persistent/refractory GD, antithyroid drugs over 5 years with positive TRAb. With RNA extracted from PBMCs as input, the TCR library was made. HTBI primers from iRepertoire and Arm-PCR of CDR3 regions yielded the TCR beta libraries. TCRdb re-called the multiplex PCR reads through MiXCR, storing one row per CDR3 protein. The table includes approximately 360,000 distinct CDR3 sequences, 23% detected once. The sample here was peripheral blood mononuclear cells (PBMCs), taken when the disease was refractory, from a patient treated with antithyroid drugs. The receptors were sampled from a woman in her forties with Graves disease.

The CDR3 spells CASSLSGRQPQHF. In nucleotides, the CDR3 is TGTGCCAGCAGCTTATCAGGGCGCCAGCCCCAGCATTTT. The chain uses TRBV7-9 and TRBJ1-5, with D possibly TRBD1 on 5 matching bases. Germline V gene lookup returns CDR1 SEHNR and CDR2 FQNEAQ (reference sequence). There are 13 residues in the CDR3. V gave up 2 bases and J gave up 7 bases, with 9 bases separating them.

The V and J genes are TRBV28 and TRBJ1-5, with no clear D. The CDR3 runs 16 residues. CDR1 and CDR2 from the germline V gene are MDHEN and SYDVKM. Trimming removed 7 bases at V and 0 bases at J, with 16 bases between. The CDR3 coding sequence is TGTGCCAGCAACAAAGTCCAGGTTCATAGCAATCAGCCCCAGCATTTT. Protein: CASNKVQVHSNQPQHF.

This clonotype has a count of ten or more. The chain joins TRBV10-3 to TRBJ2-3; D tentatively reads TRBD1 or TRBD2 (7 bases each). Between the trimmed V and J ends, which lost 4 bases and 14 bases, there was a span of 22 bases. Germline V gene sequence: CDR1 ENHRY, CDR2 SYGVKD. This CDR3 is built from 14 residues. The CDR3 region has the DNA TGTGCCATCAGTGGGTCTGACAGGGACTACCCCCCGTATTTT. Translation: CAISGSDRDYPPYF.

This clonotype was counted only a few times. The V gene is TRBV7-9, the J gene TRBJ2-5; tentatively, D is TRBD1 (5 bases). The closer fit of TRBJ2-7 to the DNA end suggests the J call may be wrong. Germline CDR1 SEHNR, CDR2 FQNEAQ (reference sequence). The CDR3 is 18 residues long. For the CDR3, the DNA is TGTGCCAGCAGCCCCCGGTTGGGGCTGGGCTCAGACTCCTACGAGCAGTACTTC. The encoded protein is CASSPRLGLGSDSYEQYF.

This clonotype was observed a few times. The chain combines TRBV19 with TRBJ2-7; possible D gene TRBD1, 6 bases. The CDR3 has 16 amino acids. Trimming removed 5 bases from V and 1 base from J, with 18 bases in between. CDR1 is LNHDA, CDR2 SQIVND, per germline (reference sequence). The CDR3, as DNA: TGTGCCAGTAGTTTCGATCCAGGGGCCCTATCCTACGAGCAGTACTTC. Protein: CASSFDPGALSYEQYF.

Turning to this clonotype: Compared with germline, one end of the junction differs, possibly owing to a read error. The genes are TRBV7-2 and TRBJ2-1; 11 nucleotides align to TRBD2. The germline gives CDR1 SGHTA, CDR2 FQGNSA. CDR3 length: 12 residues. CDR3 nucleotide sequence: TGTGCCAGCAGCCTCAGACTAGCGGGACATCAGTTC. Amino acids: CASSLRLAGHQF.

The rearrangement links TRBV12-3 or TRBV12-4 to TRBJ2-1, with 11 bases identical to TRBD2. This CDR3 spans 16 amino acids. The V gene end was trimmed by 5 bases and the J gene end by 9 bases; junction bases not matched to a gene: 12. CDR3 bases: TGTGCCAGCAGTCCCAATAGCGGGAGGGCCAGTCCTGAGCAGTTCTTC. Residues: CASSPNSGRASPEQFF.

This rearrangement joins TRBV30 to TRBJ1-6; D is perhaps TRBD1 (6 bases). This CDR3 region has 16 residues. CDR1 is GTSNPN and CDR2 is SVGIG in the germline V gene (reference sequence). The germline V and J ends were trimmed by 2 bases and 3 bases, with 14 bases remaining between them. CDR3 coding DNA: TGTGCCTGGAGTCTTTCGGGAGGGGGCTATAATTCACCCCTCCACTTT. Its translation: CAWSLSGGGYNSPLHF.

This chain uses TRBV3-1 with TRBJ1-5; D gene unclear. Germline-derived CDR1 and CDR2 are LGHDT and YNNKEL (reference sequence). This CDR3 region has 17 residues. V lost 0 bases and J 7 bases, leaving 19 bases between the germline ends. The CDR3 DNA reads TGTGCCAGCAGCCAAGACGGATCCGGTCCCTTCGGGCAGCCCCAGCATTTT. Amino acid sequence: CASSQDGSGPFGQPQHF.

This clonotype was seen many times. The chain carries TRBV18 and TRBJ2-2; D remains unclear. The CDR3 contains 12 residues. V was cut by 1 base and J by 8 bases, with 5 bases left in between. Germline values: CDR1 KGHSH, CDR2 LQKENI. CDR3: CASSPRDGELFF. The CDR3 coding sequence is TGTGCCAGCTCACCACGGGATGGGGAGCTGTTTTTT.

In this sample, this clonotype turned up many times. This chain uses TRBV6-1 with TRBJ2-7; 9 nucleotides agree with TRBD2. In germline, CDR1 is MNHNS, CDR2 SASEGT. V was clipped by 6 bases and J by 3 bases; unmatched bases: 12. This CDR3 spans 16 amino acids. CDR3 DNA: TGTGCCAGCAGCCCCCTTAGCGGGAGAGCCGGCTACGAGCAGTACTTC. Protein: CASSPLSGRAGYEQYF.

As for this clonotype: Just one base apart from a much larger clone, this may be a read error. The J gene is TRBJ1-3, the V gene TRBV6-1, with D possibly TRBD1 on 5 matching bases. The CDR3 loop spans 14 amino acids. The germline V gene has CDR1 MNHNS and CDR2 SASEGT. V lost 7 bases to trimming and J lost 2 bases, with 12 bases between them. As DNA, the CDR3 is TGTGCCAGCAAGGGGATGACAGCTGGAAACACCATATATTTT. Its protein is CASKGMTAGNTIYF.